This entry lists 29 T cell receptor beta chains sequenced from one sample in a study of CD8+ T cells in alopecia areata (dated by TCRdb to 2017 to 2018). This specimen's time point label, interpreted: around 4 weeks on oral tofacitinib. The sample's treatment or condition label is to be understood as: oral pan-JAK inhibitor, 5-10 mg twice daily. The library was generated by the immunoSEQ multiplex PCR assay. RNA was extracted from all samples and reverse transcribed into cDNA as template for TCR sequencing. As stored in TCRdb, this immuneACCESS dataset retains in-frame rearrangements with V and J assigned. A fraction of the clones does not appear; measured against another copy, unresolved V genes explain less than half of the discrepancy, and the remainder lacks a known reason. The sample yields about 120,000 clones; 53% were counted once. The ten largest clones add up to just over 0.45% of the sample.

The source material was CD4+ T cells sorted from blood, sampled at week 4, from a patient treated with tofacitinib. These receptors all stem from a human donor with alopecia areata.

CDR3 sequence reads: CSVTRGADTF. The CDR3 DNA reads TGCAGCGTTACAAGGGGGGCAGACACCTTC. This sequence joins TRBV29-1 and TRBJ1-2; a weak D match, TRBD1 (6 bases). This CDR3 is 10 amino acids long. The ends were cut back, 5 bases at V and 12 bases at J, with 13 bases in the middle. CDR1 is SQVTM, CDR2 ANQGSEA, per germline.

The chain has TRBV15 and TRBJ2-4; D might be TRBD1 (5 bases). Germline V gene sequence: CDR1 LNHNV, CDR2 YYDKDF (reference sequence). There are 15 residues in the CDR3. Trimming took 1 base from V and 0 from J, leaving 7 bases between them. DNA for the CDR3: TGTGCCACCAGCAGAGCAGGGATAGCCAAAAACATTCAGTACTTC. It translates to CATSRAGIAKNIQYF.

The genes are TRBV25-1 and TRBJ1-2; D uncertain. Germline V gene data show CDR1 as MGHDK and CDR2 as SYGVNS. The ends were cut back, 4 bases at V and 4 bases at J, with 16 bases in the middle. There are 15 residues in the CDR3. CDR3 DNA sequence: TGTGCCAGCAGTGCGGGAGCTGGAGATATCTATGGCTACACCTTC. Residues: CASSAGAGDIYGYTF.

The rearrangement joins TRBV6-5 to TRBJ2-1, with D perhaps matching TRBD1 (6 bases). Germline V lookup: CDR1 MNHEY, CDR2 SVGAGI. The ends were cut back, 6 bases at V and 5 bases at J, with 14 bases in the middle. The length of the CDR3 is 14 residues. The chain's CDR3 is CASSLPGAHNEQFF. CDR3 DNA: TGTGCCAGCAGCCTCCCAGGGGCCCACAATGAGCAGTTCTTC.

The CDR3 sequence: CASSLGDRYGYTF. Written as DNA, the CDR3 is TGTGCCAGCAGCCTTGGGGATCGCTATGGCTACACCTTC. This chain links TRBV14 with TRBJ1-2, with D uncertain. V lost 4 bases and J lost 4, with 10 bases in between. The CDR3 loop spans 13 amino acids. CDR1 is SGHDN, CDR2 FVKESK, per germline.

This clone was picked up a small number of times. The chain carries TRBV2 and TRBJ1-6; D ambiguous. This CDR3 comprises 13 residues. Trimming left V 6 bases short and J 8 bases short, with 11 bases between. CDR1 is SNHLY, CDR2 FYNNEI, per germline. In DNA form, the CDR3 reads TGTGCCAGCAGGAGGACCGATTATTCACCCCTCCACTTT. The encoded protein is CASRRTDYSPLHF. The complete variable domain, with remaining parts taken from reference TRBV2 and TRBJ1-6, reads EPEVTQTPSHQVTQMGQEVILRCVPISNHLYFYWYRQILGQKVEFLVSFYNNEISEKSEIFDDQFSVERPDGSNFTLKIRSTKLEDSAMYFCASRRTDYSPLHFGNGTRLTVT.

This chain joins TRBV19 and TRBJ1-2; tentative D call: TRBD1 (5 bases). This CDR3 spans 14 amino acids. Germline lookup yields CDR1 LNHDA and CDR2 SQIVND (reference sequence). The V and J ends lost 4 bases and 2 bases respectively, with 11 bases between them. This CDR3 is CASSTVTANYGYTF. The CDR3 nucleotides are TGTGCCAGTAGTACCGTGACAGCGAACTATGGCTACACCTTC.

This chain joins TRBV7-9 and TRBJ1-2; TRBD1 might be the D (5 bases). This CDR3 region has 15 residues. Germline V gives CDR1 SEHNR, CDR2 FQNEAQ (reference sequence). Trimming cost V 1 base and J 2 bases, with 11 bases left between them. The CDR3 here is CASSLVRGANYGYTF. The DNA for the CDR3 is TGTGCCAGCAGCTTAGTAAGGGGCGCGAACTATGGCTACACCTTC.

The chain couples TRBV5-4 to TRBJ2-5; D unresolved. CDR3 length: 15 amino acids. CDR1 is SGHNT and CDR2 is YYREEE in the germline V gene (reference sequence). With 4 bases removed from V and 5 bases from J, the gap between germline ends came to 18 bases. The CDR3 reads CASSPLPAIGETQYF. The CDR3 DNA reads TGTGCCAGCAGCCCACTGCCCGCAATTGGGGAGACCCAGTACTTC.

The table lists this clone with many counts. CDR3 residues: CASSSPDRGLYGYTF. The DNA for the CDR3 is TGTGCCAGCAGCTCCCCGGACAGGGGGCTTTATGGCTACACCTTC. The rearrangement links TRBV7-9 to TRBJ1-2; TRBD1 matches 11 bases. CDR3 length: 15 amino acids. V gave up 4 bases and J gave up 5 bases; unmatched junction bases: 6. Germline V CDR1 and CDR2: SEHNR, FQNEAQ (reference sequence). Filled out from reference TRBV7-9 and TRBJ1-2, the complete variable domain reads DTGVSQNPRHKITKRGQNVTFRCDPISEHNRLYWYRQTLGQGPEFLTYFQNEAQLEKSRLLSDRFSAERPKGSFSTLEIQRTEQGDSAMYLCASSSPDRGLYGYTFGSGTRLTVV.

This clone was found once. The genes are TRBV5-1 and TRBJ2-4; unclear D gene. With 0 bases removed from V and 2 bases from J, the gap between germline ends came to 6 bases. Germline CDR1 reads SGHRS; CDR2 reads YFSETQ. The CDR3 has 14 residues. CDR3 sequence: CASSLDRTKNIQYF. DNA for the CDR3: TGCGCCAGCAGCTTGGACCGGACCAAAAACATTCAGTACTTC.

The rearrangement uses TRBV4-2 and TRBJ1-1, with TRBD1 matching over 7 bases. Germline values: CDR1 LGHNA, CDR2 YNFKEQ. The CDR3 consists of 14 residues. V shed 5 bases and J 4 bases; nucleotides not matched to a gene: 7. The CDR3 reads CASSRGDSSTEAFF. The CDR3 DNA reads TGTGCCAGCAGCAGAGGGGACAGTAGCACTGAAGCTTTCTTT.

Comment on this clone: This may arise from a read error, as a much more abundant clone is one base away. CDR3 DNA sequence: TGTGCCAGCAGGTACACAGATACGCAGTATTTT. Its translation: CASRYTDTQYF. The V and J genes are TRBV6-1 and TRBJ2-3; no clear D. Trimming removed 6 bases at V and 2 bases at J, with 3 bases between. Per germline, CDR1 MNHNS and CDR2 SASEGT. The CDR3 has 11 amino acids.

Turning to this clone: The junction does not match germline at one end; this may be a read error. V and J are TRBV4-1 and TRBJ1-1, with 9 bases fitting TRBD1. Germline lookup yields CDR1 MGHRA and CDR2 YSYEKL. This CDR3 contains 15 residues. CDR3 residues: CASSPSGTGNTEASF. CDR3 DNA sequence: TGCGCCAGCAGCCCCTCCGGGACAGGGAACACTGAAGCTTCCTTT.

The chain links TRBV29-1 to TRBJ1-2, with 10 bases that match TRBD1. This CDR3 has 16 residues. V dropped 0 bases and J dropped 7; count of bases not matched to a gene: 11. Germline CDR1 is SQVTM and CDR2 is ANQGSEA. This chain's CDR3 is CSVEEGLWTGGSGYTF. The DNA for the CDR3 is TGCAGCGTTGAAGAAGGGCTGTGGACAGGGGGTAGTGGCTACACCTTC.

This chain links TRBV5-4 with TRBJ2-5; D might be TRBD2 (5 bases). Trimming cost V 2 bases and J 2 bases, with 10 bases left between them. This CDR3 contains 14 residues. CDR1 SGHNT and CDR2 YYREEE come from the germline V gene (reference sequence). CDR3 coding DNA: TGTGCCAGCAGCTTTCAAGCGGTACAAGAGACCCAGTACTTC. This codes for CASSFQAVQETQYF.

This clone was seen just once. The chain is built from TRBV29-1 and TRBJ2-1, with TRBD2 matching 9 bases. Germline-derived CDR1 and CDR2 are SQVTM and ANQGSEA. Unmatched junction bases numbered 15, after V lost 6 bases and J lost 9 bases. This CDR3 spans 15 amino acids. The chain's CDR3 is CSVKATSGGAGEQFF. DNA for the CDR3: TGCAGCGTGAAGGCGACTAGCGGAGGGGCTGGTGAGCAGTTCTTC.

The CDR3 DNA follows: TGTGCCAGCAGCTTAGATCCGGGACCGTATAGCAATCAGCCCCAGCATTTT. It is translated as CASSLDPGPYSNQPQHF. The rearrangement uses TRBV7-2 and TRBJ1-5, with a weak D call TRBD1 (5 bases). Per the germline V gene, CDR1 is SGHTA and CDR2 is FQGNSA. Trimming took 1 base from V and 0 from J, leaving 13 bases between them. The CDR3 contains 17 residues.

The rearrangement joins TRBV18 to TRBJ2-7; D is undetermined. The V end was cut by 0 bases, the J end by 2 bases, with 8 bases between. Germline CDR1 reads KGHSH; CDR2 reads LQKENI. This CDR3 is 14 amino acids long. CDR3 protein: CASSPPAGTYEQYF. The CDR3 bases are TGTGCCAGCTCACCACCAGCCGGAACCTACGAGCAGTACTTC.

The chain combines TRBV30 with TRBJ1-4, with D tentatively TRBD1 (5 bases). V lost 5 bases and J 7 bases, leaving 14 bases between the germline ends. This CDR3 is 13 amino acids long. Germline V lookup: CDR1 GTSNPN, CDR2 SVGIG (reference sequence). CDR3 sequence reads: CAWGRQPGEKLFF. The CDR3 DNA reads as TGTGCCTGGGGAAGACAGCCTGGTGAAAAACTGTTTTTT.

The chain carries TRBV30 and TRBJ2-7; either TRBD1 or TRBD2 may supply D (5 bases each). Germline V gene sequence: CDR1 GTSNPN, CDR2 SVGIG (reference sequence). The CDR3 runs 13 residues. V lost 1 base and J 6 bases, leaving 13 bases between the germline ends. The CDR3 DNA is TGTGCCTGGAGTGCAAGGGACCCACGCGAGCAGTACTTC. It yields the protein CAWSARDPREQYF.

The CDR3 nucleotides read TGTGCCAGCAGCCGGGGACTAGCGGGGAACAATGAGCAGTTCTTC. It codes for CASSRGLAGNNEQFF. The rearrangement links TRBV7-8 to TRBJ2-1; 13 nucleotides align to TRBD2. Unmatched junction bases numbered 3, after V lost 5 bases and J lost 5 bases. The CDR3 has 15 residues. From germline, CDR1 is SGHVS and CDR2 FQNEAQ.

J is TRBJ2-1 and V is TRBV4-1, with 12 bases fitting TRBD2. The CDR3 runs to 17 residues. The V segment lost 0 bases and the J segment 7 bases; nucleotides outside the gene matches: 7. Per germline, CDR1 MGHRA and CDR2 YSYEKL. CDR3 coding DNA: TGCGCCAGCAGCCAAGACCGTAGGACTAGCGGGGCTAATGAGCAGTTCTTC. Translated, it gives CASSQDRRTSGANEQFF.

The chain uses TRBV5-6 and TRBJ1-1, with a weak D call TRBD1 (6 bases). Germline-derived CDR1 and CDR2 are SGHDT and YYEEEE. The CDR3 has 12 residues. CDR3 bases: TGTGCGGCAGCCGGGGGGGCTCCTGAAGCTTTCTTT. It yields the protein CAAAGGAPEAFF.

This clone appeared many times. The chain joins TRBV4-2 to TRBJ2-7, with D perhaps being TRBD1 or TRBD2 (5 bases each). V lost 4 bases to trimming and J lost 0 bases, with 13 bases between them. The CDR3 is 15 residues long. CDR1 is LGHNA and CDR2 is YNFKEQ in the germline V gene. CDR3 protein: CASSRDRTSSYEQYF. In DNA form, the CDR3 reads TGTGCCAGCAGCCGGGACCGTACTTCCTCCTACGAGCAGTACTTC.

The J gene is TRBJ2-7, the V gene TRBV30; unclear D gene. Trimming took off 1 base at V and 3 bases at J, with 4 bases between the two ends. Germline CDR1 GTSNPN, CDR2 SVGIG (reference sequence). The CDR3 has 11 amino acids. The CDR3 region has the DNA TGTGCCTGGAGTGACAGCTACGAGCAGTACTTC. It yields the protein CAWSDSYEQYF.

The chain carries TRBV29-1 and TRBJ1-1, with D hard to call. The CDR3 sequence is 13 residues long. CDR1 and CDR2 from the germline V gene are SQVTM and ANQGSEA. With 1 base removed from V and 5 bases from J, the gap between germline ends came to 11 bases. The CDR3 DNA reads as TGCAGCGTTGAAGGGGTGCTAATGACTGAAGCTTTCTTT. It codes for CSVEGVLMTEAFF.

V is TRBV2 and J is TRBJ2-3; 13 bases line up with TRBD2. The CDR3 is 14 residues long. The V gene end was trimmed by 8 bases and the J gene end by 2 bases; junction bases not matched to a gene: 1. The germline gives CDR1 SNHLY, CDR2 FYNNEI. As DNA, the CDR3 is TGTGCCAGCGGACTAGCGGGAGTCACAGATACGCAGTATTTT. Translated, it gives CASGLAGVTDTQYF.

The chain joins TRBV19 to TRBJ1-2; D unclear. Per the germline V gene, CDR1 is LNHDA and CDR2 is SQIVND (reference sequence). The CDR3 spans 14 residues. V gave up 7 bases and J gave up 0 bases, with 12 bases separating them. CDR3 nucleotides: TGTGCCAGTACCGCTCGGAGAACTAACTATGGCTACACCTTC. Residues: CASTARRTNYGYTF.